These T cell receptor beta chains were read from a single sample in a study of T cells in Graves' hyperthyroidism and ophthalmopathy. TCRdb re-called the multiplex PCR reads with MiXCR, one entry per CDR3 protein. The sample lists fewer than 900,000 distinct CDR3 sequences, approximately 19% occurring once. Sequenced material: blood. Receptors were obtained from a woman between 45 and 60 years old with Graves' hyperthyroidism that later progressed to Graves' ophthalmopathy. CDR3s include the opening cysteine and the closing phenylalanine or tryptophan. Each record gives: J gene, D gene, V gene, CDR3 length, clone size, CDR3 protein, CDR3 DNA. The D gene is left open where the match is weak. Rows give clone size only sometimes, using once, few, many, or a class for an expanded clone.

TRBJ1-1 | TRBD1 | TRBV6-6 | 15 | . | CASSYTTGRSGEAFF | TGTGCCAGCAGTTACACGACAGGGCGGTCCGGTGAAGCTTTCTTT
TRBJ1-1 | TRBD1 | TRBV20-1 | 13 | few | CSAPGQLNTEAFF | TGCAGTGCTCCGGGACAGTTGAACACTGAAGCTTTCTTT
TRBJ2-5 | . | TRBV12-3/TRBV12-4 | 11 | . | CASTQWETQYF | TGTGCCAGCACCCAATGGGAGACCCAGTACTTC
TRBJ2-2 | . | TRBV2 | 13 | many | CASNPSRDRELFF | TGTGCCAGCAACCCTAGCCGAGACCGGGAGCTGTTTTTT
TRBJ2-1 | TRBD2 | TRBV19 | 19 | . | CASRGRGQGASGGYNEQFF | TGTGCCAGTAGAGGCCGAGGACAGGGAGCTAGCGGGGGCTACAATGAGCAGTTCTTC
TRBJ2-7 | . | TRBV7-9 | 12 | . | CASSSWLYEQYF | TGTGCCAGCAGCTCCTGGCTCTACGAGCAGTACTTC
TRBJ2-5 | . | TRBV7-8 | 16 | many | CASSLAHLSGRETQYF | TGTGCCAGCAGCTTAGCGCACCTTTCGGGCCGGGAGACCCAGTACTTC
TRBJ2-7 | . | TRBV11-2 | 14 | many | CASSLGQGLHEQYF | TGTGCCAGCAGCCTCGGACAGGGACTACACGAGCAGTACTTC
TRBJ2-3 | . | TRBV12-3/TRBV12-4 | 15 | . | CASSPGDNLRDTQYF | TGTGCCAGCAGTCCGGGGGACAACCTTAGAGATACGCAGTATTTT
TRBJ2-1 | . | TRBV20-1 | 13 | . | CSAPRTSYNEQFF | TGCAGTGCTCCAAGGACCTCCTACAATGAGCAGTTCTTC
TRBJ1-3 | . | TRBV2 | 15 | many | CASSDRSNSGNTIYF | TGTGCCAGCAGCGACAGGTCTAACTCTGGAAACACCATATATTTT
TRBJ2-3 | TRBD1 | TRBV4-1 | 17 | few | CASSLTPTGQGADTQYF | TGCGCCAGCAGCCTTACCCCCACAGGACAGGGGGCGGATACGCAGTATTTT
TRBJ1-5 | . | TRBV12-3/TRBV12-4 | 13 | many | CASRTGINQPQHF | TGTGCCAGCAGAACAGGGATCAATCAGCCCCAGCATTTT
TRBJ2-7 | . | TRBV7-9 | 15 | . | CASSLQWDNSYEQYF | TGTGCCAGCAGCTTACAGTGGGACAACTCCTACGAGCAGTACTTC
TRBJ2-5 | TRBD2 | TRBV4-1 | 16 | . | CANSQVQAGGIETQYF | TGCGCCAACAGCCAAGTTCAAGCGGGGGGAATAGAGACCCAGTACTTC
TRBJ1-1 | . | TRBV11-2 | 13 | many | CASRPAGETEAFF | TGTGCCAGCAGGCCCGCGGGCGAAACTGAAGCTTTCTTT
TRBJ1-5 | . | TRBV15 | 14 | . | CATSRDRSHQPQHF | TGTGCCACCAGCAGAGATCGTAGCCATCAGCCCCAGCATTTT
TRBJ1-6 | . | TRBV5-1 | 16 | . | CASSLAGDSYNSPLHF | TGCGCCAGCAGCTTGGCAGGGGACTCCTATAATTCACCCCTCCACTTT
TRBJ1-6 | . | TRBV2 | 14 | many | CASMEVTYNSPLHF | TGTGCCAGCATGGAGGTCACCTATAATTCACCCCTCCACTTT
TRBJ1-3 | TRBD1 | TRBV4-1 | 15 | . | CASSPSDRAGNTIYF | TGCGCCAGCAGCCCTTCTGACAGGGCTGGAAACACCATATATTTT
TRBJ2-3 | . | TRBV5-1 | 15 | . | CASSLDDRSLNTQYF | TGCGCCAGCAGCTTGGATGACAGGAGCCTTAATACGCAGTATTTT
TRBJ2-3 | . | TRBV7-8 | 15 | many | CASSLFIPGTDTQYF | TGTGCCAGCAGCTTATTCATCCCCGGGACAGATACGCAGTATTTT
TRBJ2-5 | TRBD1 | TRBV5-6 | 15 | many | CASSSGQGWEETQYF | TGTGCCAGCAGCTCCGGACAGGGGTGGGAAGAGACCCAGTACTTC
TRBJ1-1 | . | TRBV14 | 13 | few | CASSPGGVGAAFF | TGTGCCAGCAGCCCAGGCGGCGTGGGTGCAGCTTTCTTT
TRBJ2-5 | TRBD1 | TRBV13 | 12 | many | CASGTVQETQYF | TGTGCCAGCGGGACAGTCCAAGAGACCCAGTACTTC
TRBJ2-1 | TRBD2 | TRBV11-2 | 13 | many | CASTTSGGVEQFF | TGTGCCAGCACGACTAGCGGGGGAGTTGAGCAGTTCTTC
TRBJ1-4 | . | TRBV7-8 | 15 | many | CASTRGTGSNEKLFF | TGTGCCAGCACCCGAGGGACGGGTAGCAATGAAAAACTGTTTTTT
TRBJ2-5 | TRBD2 | TRBV15 | 11 | . | CATSMGGAQYF | TGTGCCACCAGCATGGGGGGGGCCCAGTACTTC
TRBJ2-7 | . | TRBV12-3/TRBV12-4 | 11 | many | CASSLYYEQYF | TGTGCCAGCAGCCTATACTACGAGCAGTACTTC
TRBJ2-1 | . | TRBV19 | 13 | few | CATTLADRNEQFF | TGTGCCACTACACTGGCAGATCGAAATGAGCAGTTCTTC
TRBJ1-4 | TRBD1 | TRBV19 | 16 | . | CASTKQGGLSNEKLFF | TGTGCCAGTACGAAACAGGGGGGTTTATCTAATGAAAAACTGTTTTTT
TRBJ2-2 | . | TRBV12-3/TRBV12-4 | 17 | many | CASTLGAISANTGELFF | TGTGCCAGCACTCTGGGGGCGATCAGCGCGAACACCGGGGAGCTGTTTTTT
TRBJ1-3 | . | TRBV9 | 16 | . | CASSVWEGGSGNTIYF | TGTGCCAGCAGCGTTTGGGAAGGGGGCTCTGGAAACACCATATATTTT
TRBJ2-1 | TRBD1 | TRBV20-1 | 13 | many | CSAPGQGLNEQFF | TGCAGTGCTCCGGGACAGGGATTGAATGAGCAGTTCTTC
TRBJ2-2 | . | TRBV7-3 | 15 | few | CASSYDRRNTGELFF | TGTGCCAGCAGCTATGACAGACGGAACACCGGGGAGCTGTTTTTT
TRBJ2-3 | TRBD1 | TRBV29-1 | 16 | . | CSVGGPGQGSTDTQYF | TGCAGCGTGGGGGGGCCGGGACAGGGGAGCACAGATACGCAGTATTTT
TRBJ2-1 | . | TRBV7-9 | 19 | few | CASSLSGGGDILASNEQFF | TGTGCCAGCAGCTTAAGTGGGGGGGGGGACATCCTTGCTTCCAATGAGCAGTTCTTC
TRBJ2-1 | . | TRBV20-1 | 14 | many | CSARDQLVHNEQFF | TGCAGTGCTAGAGATCAGCTAGTCCACAATGAGCAGTTCTTC
TRBJ1-2 | . | TRBV6-1 | 16 | few | CASSEGLGIQGYGYTF | TGTGCCAGCAGTGAAGGCCTTGGGATACAGGGATATGGCTACACCTTC
TRBJ1-3 | . | TRBV9 | 12 | . | CASSAGANTIYF | TGTGCCAGCAGCGCCGGGGCAAACACCATATATTTT
TRBJ1-1 | . | TRBV20-1 | 14 | many | CSARPGEGNTEAFF | TGCAGTGCTAGACCTGGGGAAGGGAACACTGAAGCTTTCTTT
TRBJ2-3 | . | TRBV10-3 | 14 | . | CAITRDGRTDTQYF | TGTGCCATTACCCGGGACGGACGCACAGATACGCAGTATTTT
TRBJ2-1 | . | TRBV7-8 | 14 | many | CASSLGRGVNEQFF | TGTGCCAGCAGCTTAGGCAGGGGTGTCAATGAGCAGTTCTTC
TRBJ1-2 | . | TRBV19 | 14 | few | CASSGSTDHYGYTF | TGTGCCAGTAGTGGGTCAACAGACCATTATGGCTACACCTTC
TRBJ1-2 | . | TRBV6-1 | 14 | . | CASSPNLRDGGYTF | TGTGCCAGCAGTCCCAACCTAAGGGACGGTGGCTACACCTTC
TRBJ1-1 | . | TRBV30 | 17 | many | CAWSGEAGKSLNTEAFF | TGTGCCTGGAGTGGAGAGGCAGGGAAGTCCCTGAACACTGAAGCTTTCTTT
TRBJ2-2 | . | TRBV4-1 | 15 | few | CASSRSRSNTGELFF | TGCGCCAGCAGCCGAAGCCGTTCCAACACCGGGGAGCTGTTTTTT
TRBJ2-5 | . | TRBV12-3/TRBV12-4 | 14 | many | CASSLIGHGETQYF | TGTGCCAGCAGTTTAATAGGGCACGGTGAGACCCAGTACTTC
TRBJ1-1 | . | TRBV3-1 | 13 | many | CASSQTGSTEAFF | TGTGCCAGCAGCCAAACAGGATCCACTGAAGCTTTCTTT
TRBJ2-1 | TRBD1 | TRBV11-2 | 17 | . | CASSLEGQGNSYNEQFF | TGTGCCAGCAGCTTAGAGGGACAGGGAAACTCCTACAATGAGCAGTTCTTC
TRBJ2-7 | . | TRBV28 | 17 | many | CASRPERQASWAYEQYF | TGTGCCAGCAGGCCCGAGCGACAGGCTAGCTGGGCCTACGAGCAGTACTTC
TRBJ2-5 | . | TRBV5-4 | 14 | few | CASSLERWAETQYF | TGTGCCAGCAGCTTGGAAAGGTGGGCGGAGACCCAGTACTTC
TRBJ1-1 | TRBD1 | TRBV12-3/TRBV12-4 | 15 | many | CASSLLRDREPEAFF | TGTGCCAGCAGTTTACTTAGGGACAGGGAACCTGAAGCTTTCTTT
TRBJ2-5 | TRBD2 | TRBV6-5 | 15 | . | CASSYLAGEYETQYF | TGTGCCAGCAGTTACTTGGCGGGGGAGTACGAGACCCAGTACTTC
TRBJ2-7 | TRBD1 | TRBV9 | 14 | few | CASSRTGGSDEQYF | TGTGCCAGCAGCCGAACAGGGGGCTCGGACGAGCAGTACTTC